Listed here is a single TCR beta chain. Its cognate antigen is unknown. Germline is not matched at one junction end, which may reflect a read error. This specimen belongs to a study of cytomegalovirus exposure and HLA in healthy donors. Overall study: Falling in the Caucasian-associated ancestry cluster were about four fifths of approximately 410 genotyped donors. Study-wide results and caveats: Many donors carried some public TCRs, although rarity characterized most TCR sequences. Overall, roughly 150 TCR beta chains were annotated as cytomegalovirus-associated.

The PCR used 60 Vbeta and 13 Jbeta primers. Per the study methods: Later, an analysis found some 80 million unique TCR beta chains, and approximately 10 million of these were shared. This table comes from immunoSEQ multiplex PCR, and its TCRdb copy is limited to in-frame clones, with some not included. V and J calls and clone size are given by that table; D and trimming were obtained from the DNA. The data contain around 150,000 clones, approximately 81% of them singletons. The germline V gene has CDR1 DFQATT and CDR2 SNEGSKA (reference sequence). This CDR3 comprises 11 residues. Input material: PBMCs. The TCR comes from a woman in her thirties or forties in good health and CMV-seropositive. This chain uses TRBV20-1 with TRBJ2-2; tentative D call: TRBD2 (6 bases). The CDR3 protein is CSGRGTGGLFF. CDR3 in DNA: TGCAGTGGAAGAGGGACCGGGGGGCTGTTTTTT.